This T cell receptor beta chain was identified during a study of blood T cells in healthy people across ages. A second PCR of roughly 7 to 11 cycles used a sample-barcoded 5' primer and a J-beta primer mix. One entry per CDR3 protein, called by TCRdb with MiXCR from the 5' RACE reads. Of some 940,000 distinct CDR3 sequences listed, almost 30% are singletons. V shed 1 base, J shed 5 bases, and the junction held 7 bases outside the gene matches. The CDR3 length is 16 residues. CDR1 and CDR2 from the germline V gene are SEHNR and FQNEAQ (reference sequence). The individuals who served as donors were healthy Caucasians living in Russia, aged about 6 to 100. This sample was shared with a second study, whose subject was T cells of mothers and their children. As that report states: In each mother, TCR beta CDR3 reads exceeded 10 million; in each child, they numbered 2.5 million to 3.5 million.

The clonotype originates from a woman aged 40 to 50 in good health. The chain uses TRBV7-9 and TRBJ1-5; 8 bases are shared with TRBD1. Sequenced input: blood. The CDR3 sequence: CASSLGTGLLYQPQHF. The CDR3 nucleotides read TGTGCCAGCAGCTTAGGGACAGGGTTGCTTTATCAGCCCCAGCATTTT. Drawing the rest from reference TRBV7-9 and TRBJ1-5, the complete variable domain is DTGVSQNPRHKITKRGQNVTFRCDPISEHNRLYWYRQTLGQGPEFLTYFQNEAQLEKSRLLSDRFSAERPKGSFSTLEIQRTEQGDSAMYLCASSLGTGLLYQPQHFGDGTRLSIL.